Described below is a single TCR beta chain sequence and its context. Only in-frame clones appear in the TCRdb table, and some are missing; sequencing was by immunoSEQ multiplex PCR. The sample has approximately 100,000 clones, more than 75% seen once. The sample is drawn from a study of control samples from healthy donors and cancer patients. CDR1 SGHKS and CDR2 YYEKEE come from the germline V gene (reference sequence). This CDR3 is 13 amino acids long. V was trimmed by 0 bases and J by 1 base, leaving 2 bases between them. This clonotype was obtained from a woman between 40 and 55 years old in good health. The material sequenced was blood. This sequence joins TRBV5-5 and TRBJ1-5, with no clear D. The CDR3 region is CASSLGSNQPQHF. DNA for the CDR3: TGTGCCAGCAGCTTGGGGAGCAATCAGCCCCAGCATTTT.